Detailed here is one T cell receptor beta chain. The antigen is not known. Deletions cut 0 bases from V and 6 bases from J, with 12 bases between. Germline V gene data show CDR1 as MNHEY and CDR2 as SMNVEV (reference sequence). This CDR3 is built from 14 residues. Approximately 270 ng DNA, some 30,000 T cell genomes, went into unsorted PBMC replicate PCRs. TCRdb keeps only in-frame clones here, not all; method: immunoSEQ multiplex PCR. Among roughly 490,000 clones, less than 80% were seen once, and the ten largest hold approximately 12%. The data stem from a study of shared clonotypes between healthy human individuals. Whole-study results and caveats: Owing to a small donor count, the genetic and exposure-history diversity represented was limited. Only blood was sampled; tissue repertoires likely differ. An effect of sequencing depth on clonotype sharing among donors was expected.

The sequenced sample consisted of PBMCs. The TCR sequence derives from a woman aged 40 to 55 in good health. Some clones in this sample may be carry-over from other donors' samples. This rearrangement joins TRBV27 to TRBJ2-7; possible D gene TRBD1, 6 bases. The CDR3 DNA reads TGTGCCAGCAGTTTATCGAGAGTACAGGGCGAGCAGTACTTC. This gives the protein CASSLSRVQGEQYF.